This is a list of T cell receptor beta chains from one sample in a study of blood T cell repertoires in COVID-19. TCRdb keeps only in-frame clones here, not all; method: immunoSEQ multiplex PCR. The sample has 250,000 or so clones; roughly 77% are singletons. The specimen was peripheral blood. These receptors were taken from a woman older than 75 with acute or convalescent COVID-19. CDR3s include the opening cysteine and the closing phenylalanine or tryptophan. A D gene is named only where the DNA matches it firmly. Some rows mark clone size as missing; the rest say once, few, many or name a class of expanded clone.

cdr3_aa: CASSQFGSGRGETQYF; cdr3_nt: TGCGCCAGCAGCCAATTCGGTAGCGGGAGAGGAGAGACCCAGTACTTC; clone_size: .; d_call: TRBD2; v_call: TRBV4-1; j_call: TRBJ2-5
cdr3_aa: CASRRTGTYEQYF; cdr3_nt: TGTGCCAGCAGGAGGACAGGGACTTACGAGCAGTACTTC; clone_size: .; d_call: TRBD1; v_call: TRBV27; j_call: TRBJ2-7
cdr3_aa: CASRGAGAGTDTQYF; cdr3_nt: TGTGCCAGTCGTGGAGCGGGAGCGGGCACAGATACGCAGTATTTT; clone_size: .; d_call: TRBD2; v_call: TRBV19; j_call: TRBJ2-3
cdr3_aa: CASRPSRTDTQYF; cdr3_nt: TGCGCCAGCAGGCCGAGTCGCACAGATACGCAGTATTTT; clone_size: .; d_call: .; v_call: TRBV5-1; j_call: TRBJ2-3
cdr3_aa: CASSYRGQGNQPQHF; cdr3_nt: TGTGCCAGCAGTTACAGGGGGCAAGGAAATCAGCCCCAGCATTTT; clone_size: .; d_call: TRBD1; v_call: TRBV6-5; j_call: TRBJ1-5
cdr3_aa: CATSDTGGSGPQHF; cdr3_nt: TGTGCCACCAGTGACACAGGGGGGAGTGGGCCCCAGCATTTT; clone_size: .; d_call: TRBD1; v_call: TRBV24-1; j_call: TRBJ1-5
cdr3_aa: CASSPVGQGNSPLHF; cdr3_nt: TGCGCCAGCAGCCCTGTCGGTCAGGGTAATTCACCCCTCCACTTT; clone_size: few; d_call: .; v_call: TRBV5-1; j_call: TRBJ1-6
cdr3_aa: CASSLGTVYEQYF; cdr3_nt: TGTGCCAGCAGTTTGGGGACAGTTTACGAGCAGTACTTC; clone_size: .; d_call: TRBD1; v_call: TRBV28; j_call: TRBJ2-7
cdr3_aa: CASSISGGAGEQYF; cdr3_nt: TGTGCCAGCAGCATTAGCGGGGGGGCGGGCGAGCAGTACTTC; clone_size: .; d_call: TRBD2; v_call: TRBV3-1/TRBV3-2; j_call: TRBJ2-7
cdr3_aa: CASSPGHVGATEAFF; cdr3_nt: TGCGCCAGCAGCCCGGGACACGTCGGTGCGACTGAAGCTTTCTTT; clone_size: .; d_call: .; v_call: TRBV5-1; j_call: TRBJ1-1
cdr3_aa: CAISGTRTSGTGELFF; cdr3_nt: TGTGCCATCAGTGGTACGAGGACTAGCGGGACCGGGGAGCTGTTTTTT; clone_size: .; d_call: TRBD2; v_call: TRBV10-3; j_call: TRBJ2-2
cdr3_aa: CASSRKGETNEKLFF; cdr3_nt: TGTGCCAGCAGCCGGAAAGGAGAGACTAATGAAAAACTGTTTTTT; clone_size: .; d_call: .; v_call: TRBV5-4; j_call: TRBJ1-4
cdr3_aa: CASSLATSRFEKLFF; cdr3_nt: TGTGCCAGCAGCTTAGCGACATCCCGCTTTGAAAAACTGTTTTTT; clone_size: .; d_call: .; v_call: TRBV7-9; j_call: TRBJ1-4
cdr3_aa: CASSKEAGANTGELFF; cdr3_nt: TGTGCCAGCAGCAAGGAGGCGGGCGCGAACACCGGGGAGCTGTTTTTT; clone_size: .; d_call: .; v_call: TRBV5-6; j_call: TRBJ2-2
cdr3_aa: CSVDSGGGTDTQYF; cdr3_nt: TGCAGCGTTGATAGCGGGGGGGGCACAGATACGCAGTATTTT; clone_size: .; d_call: TRBD2; v_call: TRBV29-1; j_call: TRBJ2-3
cdr3_aa: CASSSGLAAYTDTQYF; cdr3_nt: TGTGCCAGCAGTTCCGGACTAGCAGCCTACACAGATACGCAGTATTTT; clone_size: .; d_call: TRBD2; v_call: TRBV6-2/TRBV6-3; j_call: TRBJ2-3
cdr3_aa: CASSPPRAGEQYF; cdr3_nt: TGCGCCAGCAGCCCGCCTCGGGCGGGCGAGCAGTACTTC; clone_size: .; d_call: .; v_call: TRBV4-1; j_call: TRBJ2-7